Described below is a single TCR beta chain sequence and its context. This specimen comes from a study of blood T cell repertoires in COVID-19. Whole-study context: Spain, Italy and the United States supplied samples that represented acute and convalescent COVID-19. In each case, the material was cDNA or gDNA derived from T cells, B-cell-depleted T cells, or PBMCs.

CDR1 is KGHDR and CDR2 is SFDVKD in the germline V gene. This CDR3 is 14 amino acids long. V dropped 4 bases and J dropped 4 bases, with 10 bases sitting between them. Using immunoSEQ multiplex PCR, the repertoire was profiled, and TCRdb retains in-frame clones only, with some absent. The data show around 230,000 clones, 83% seen once. V gene TRBV24-1 combines with J gene TRBJ2-1, with D hard to call. This TCR was recovered from a woman aged 40-49 years with active or convalescent COVID-19. The specimen was peripheral blood. The CDR3 loop reads CATSDPKRYNEQFF. The CDR3 region has the DNA TGTGCCACCAGTGACCCTAAAAGATACAATGAGCAGTTCTTC.